The 20 T cell receptor beta chains listed next were all sequenced from one sample in a study of T cells in Graves' hyperthyroidism and ophthalmopathy. RNA transcripts were the template for amplifying TCR beta CDR3 regions. HTBI primers were employed in a first-round RT-PCR of the TCR CDR3. TCRdb re-called the multiplex PCR reads with MiXCR, one entry per CDR3 protein. The table lists about 640,000 distinct CDR3 sequences, approximately 15% of them singletons. Material for sequencing was blood. Receptor source: a woman between 50 and 59 years old with Graves' ophthalmopathy.

This clonotype is a singleton in its sample. This sequence joins TRBV12-3 or TRBV12-4 and TRBJ2-3; possible D gene TRBD1, 7 bases. The V end was cut by 8 bases, the J end by 4 bases, with 13 bases between. The CDR3 extends over 13 amino acids. CDR3 loop: CASRQGGSDTQYF. Here the CDR3 DNA reads TGTGCCAGCCGTCAGGGGGGCTCAGATACGCAGTATTTT.

This clonotype was counted ten times or more. V and J are TRBV5-1 and TRBJ2-7; no reliable D call. The length of the CDR3 is 12 residues. The V gene's germline CDR1 is SGHRS and CDR2 YFSETQ. V was trimmed by 0 bases and J by 5 bases, leaving 6 bases between them. The CDR3 sequence is CASSLAPHEQYF. Written as DNA, the CDR3 is TGCGCCAGCAGCTTGGCCCCCCACGAGCAGTACTTC.

A few counts support this clonotype. The rearrangement uses TRBV9 and TRBJ1-5; no reliable D call. Trimming removed 0 bases at V and 1 base at J, with 8 bases between. This CDR3 comprises 15 residues. Germline CDR1 is SGDLS and CDR2 is YYNGEE. Written as DNA, the CDR3 is TGTGCCAGCAGCGTAGACGGGAGAAGCAATCAGCCCCAGCATTTT. Protein product: CASSVDGRSNQPQHF.

There are many counts of this clonotype. The chain has TRBV7-2 and TRBJ2-1; a possible D gene is TRBD2 (5 bases). The V end lost 2 bases, the J end lost 4 bases, and 21 bases lay between the germline ends. This CDR3 spans 18 amino acids. CDR1 SGHTA and CDR2 FQGNSA come from the germline V gene. DNA of the CDR3: TGTGCCAGCAGCTTACCAACGCGGGTAACTGGCGGGTACAATGAGCAGTTCTTC. Translating it yields CASSLPTRVTGGYNEQFF.

This clonotype was found a few times. The chain combines TRBV28 with TRBJ1-5; 8 positions match TRBD1. CDR1 and CDR2 from the germline V gene are MDHEN and SYDVKM. The trim removed 6 bases at V and 6 bases at J, leaving 10 bases unmatched. This CDR3 is built from 15 residues. The CDR3 sequence is CASSKIDRGRQPQHF. CDR3 DNA sequence: TGTGCCAGCAGCAAAATCGACAGGGGACGTCAGCCCCAGCATTTT.

Note on this clonotype: A read error is likely, as this CDR3 ends without the conserved phenylalanine or tryptophan. The rearrangement uses TRBV27 and TRBJ2-3; 7 nucleotides agree with TRBD2. The CDR3 runs to 19 residues. Per the germline V gene, CDR1 is MNHEY and CDR2 is SMNVEV (reference sequence). V trimming: 4 bases; J trimming: 2 bases; junction bases outside the gene matches: 18. CDR3 nucleotides: TGTGCCAGCAGTTACTGCATGTCTGGCTGGCAGCGGGACACAGATACGCAGTATCTT. The encoded protein is CASSYCMSGWQRDTDTQYL.

At least ten counts were recorded for this clonotype. The chain recombines TRBV28 with TRBJ2-7; D could derive from TRBD1 or TRBD2 (5 bases each). Germline values: CDR1 MDHEN, CDR2 SYDVKM. There are 13 residues in the CDR3. V lost 6 bases, J lost 7 bases, and 16 bases lay in between. In nucleotides, the CDR3 is TGTGCCAGCAGCCGGGGCATGACTACAGAGCAGTACTTC. This sequence encodes CASSRGMTTEQYF.

This clonotype came up many times. The chain links TRBV7-9 to TRBJ2-1; TRBD2 aligns across 10 bases. The CDR3 length is 16 residues. The V gene's germline CDR1 is SEHNR and CDR2 FQNEAQ (reference sequence). After removal of 5 bases from V and 3 bases from J, the junction contained 7 bases not matched to a gene. CDR3 amino acids: CASSPSGRHVYNEQFF. In DNA, the CDR3 is TGTGCCAGCAGCCCTAGCGGGAGACATGTCTACAATGAGCAGTTCTTC.

Only a few counts were recorded for this clonotype. The genes are TRBV20-1 and TRBJ2-4; 8 nucleotides align to TRBD2. The CDR3 runs to 12 residues. V shed 5 bases, J shed 6 bases, and the junction held 3 bases outside the gene matches. Germline assignment: CDR1 DFQATT and CDR2 SNEGSKA (reference sequence). The CDR3 spells CSAREGGNIQYF. DNA of the CDR3: TGCAGTGCTCGGGAGGGCGGAAACATTCAGTACTTC.

The rearrangement joins TRBV11-2 to TRBJ2-5; D perhaps matches TRBD2 (6 bases). Germline-derived CDR1 and CDR2 are SGHAT and FQNNGV. Trimming removed 2 bases from V and 5 bases from J, with 18 bases in between. This CDR3 has 16 residues. The CDR3 region has the DNA TGTGCCAGCAGCTTAAGCAGCGGGCTGGCACGGGAGACCCAGTACTTC. Its translation: CASSLSSGLARETQYF.

This clonotype was detected ten times or more. For the CDR3, the DNA is TGTGCCAGCAGCAAAGGGAGTCGGAACTACGAGCAGTACTTC. Translation gives CASSKGSRNYEQYF. V is TRBV9 and J is TRBJ2-7; a weak D match, TRBD2 (5 bases). Germline V gives CDR1 SGDLS, CDR2 YYNGEE. Trimming shortened V by 4 bases and J by 3 bases, and 14 bases separated the two germline ends. The CDR3 sequence is 14 residues long.

V and J are TRBV5-1 and TRBJ2-1; D unresolved. The CDR3 extends over 12 amino acids. The ends were cut back, 5 bases at V and 8 bases at J, with 11 bases in the middle. The germline CDR1 and CDR2 sequences are SGHRS and YFSETQ. In nucleotides, the CDR3 is TGCGCCAGCAGGTGGGGTTTCGATGAGCAGTTCTTC. This encodes CASRWGFDEQFF.

J is TRBJ2-4 and V is TRBV28; TRBD2 aligns across 8 bases. Looked up from germline, CDR1 is MDHEN and CDR2 is SYDVKM. The CDR3 extends over 15 amino acids. Trimming at V came to 8 bases and at J to 4 bases, leaving 10 bases not matched to a gene. The CDR3 here is CASGPGLARKNIQYF. The CDR3 nucleotides read TGTGCCAGCGGACCTGGACTAGCTCGGAAAAACATTCAGTACTTC.

This clonotype was counted at least ten times. V is TRBV7-8 and J is TRBJ1-1; 9 bases line up with TRBD1. This CDR3 has 18 amino acids. Germline V gene sequence: CDR1 SGHVS, CDR2 FQNEAQ. J was trimmed by 0 bases and V by 5 bases; bases with no gene match: 13. The CDR3 here is CASSPGGRDRALNTEAFF. The DNA of the CDR3 is TGTGCCAGCAGCCCGGGGGGAAGGGACAGGGCTCTGAACACTGAAGCTTTCTTT.

The sample holds a few counts of this clonotype. The V call is TRBV5-1, the J call TRBJ2-1; the match to TRBD2 covers 7 bases. With 0 bases clipped from V and 7 bases from J, the junction kept 7 bases outside the gene matches. The CDR3 is 15 residues long. Germline-derived CDR1 and CDR2 are SGHRS and YFSETQ. The CDR3 region has the DNA TGCGCCAGCAGCTTGGCCGGGGGAGCGGGAAATGAGCAGTTCTTC. It translates to CASSLAGGAGNEQFF.

This clonotype has ten or more counts. V is TRBV18 and J is TRBJ1-2; possible D gene TRBD1, 6 bases. CDR1 and CDR2 from the germline V gene are KGHSH and LQKENI. This CDR3 has 13 amino acids. Between the trimmed V and J ends, which lost 3 bases and 6 bases, there was a span of 11 bases. The CDR3 coding sequence is TGTGCCAGCTCACCGCAAAACAGGGATGGCTACACCTTC. The encoded protein is CASSPQNRDGYTF.

This chain links TRBV20-1 with TRBJ2-7; 8 nucleotides line up with TRBD2. Germline V lookup: CDR1 DFQATT, CDR2 SNEGSKA (reference sequence). The CDR3 contains 14 residues. V gave up 0 bases and J gave up 3 bases; unmatched junction bases: 4. CDR3 loop: CSARDVTSVYEQYF. The CDR3 DNA follows: TGCAGTGCTAGAGATGTGACTAGCGTCTACGAGCAGTACTTC.

The chain's CDR3 is CSASDPGQGTYNEQFF. In DNA, the CDR3 is TGCAGTGCTAGTGATCCGGGACAGGGGACATACAATGAGCAGTTCTTC. The genes are TRBV20-1 and TRBJ2-1, with 10 bases matching TRBD1. Looked up from germline, CDR1 is DFQATT and CDR2 is SNEGSKA (reference sequence). CDR3 length: 16 amino acids. Trimming removed 3 bases from V and 4 bases from J; junction bases left unmatched: 9.

In this sample, this clonotype turned up many times. The rearrangement links TRBV28 to TRBJ1-5; perhaps TRBD1 as D (6 bases). The CDR3 has 16 residues. V shed 6 bases and J shed 2 bases, with 17 bases lying between them. Germline-derived CDR1 and CDR2 are MDHEN and SYDVKM. This CDR3 reads CASRSNRVSGNQPQHF. CDR3 nucleotides: TGTGCCAGCAGGTCAAACAGGGTTAGTGGCAATCAGCCCCAGCATTTT.

This clonotype showed up just a few times. This may be a read error, as it is one base from a much larger clone. The V gene is TRBV28, the J gene TRBJ2-7, with 9 bases identical to TRBD2. CDR1 and CDR2 from the germline V gene are MDHEN and SYDVKM. This CDR3 is 15 amino acids long. CDR3 DNA: TGTGCCAGCAGTGCCAGCGGGAGGACCTCCCACGAGCAGTACTTC. This translates into CASSASGRTSHEQYF.